There are a few counts of the clone carrying this T cell receptor beta chain. The data derive from a study of control samples from healthy donors and cancer patients. Trimming stripped 7 bases from V and 10 bases from J, with 14 bases between. The germline V gene has CDR1 MNHNY and CDR2 SVGAGI (reference sequence). CDR3 length: 13 amino acids. The data were produced by immunoSEQ multiplex PCR, yet TCRdb's version contains in-frame clones alone and is incomplete. The table includes some 120,000 clones, roughly 90% detected once. V and J are TRBV6-6 and TRBJ1-6; no reliable D call. Material for sequencing was blood. This clonotype was obtained from a man in his fifties or sixties in good health. In DNA form, the CDR3 reads TGTGCCAGCAATCGGGGTATGGGGTCACCCCTCCACTTT. Translating it yields CASNRGMGSPLHF.